This entry lists 29 T cell receptor beta chains sequenced from one sample in a study of ipilimumab plus nivolumab after autologous stem cell transplantation. Generated by immunoSEQ multiplex PCR, the TCRdb table keeps only in-frame clones and is missing some. The table has roughly 16,000 clones, approximately 80% seen once; the top ten hold 15% to 20%. The sequencing used PBMCs, collected in a trial of ipilimumab plus nivolumab as post-transplant consolidation. These receptors were taken from a male donor with diffuse large B-cell lymphoma.

The rearrangement links TRBV19 to TRBJ1-1; D is ambiguous. Germline-derived CDR1 and CDR2 are LNHDA and SQIVND (reference sequence). There are 12 residues in the CDR3. V lost 7 bases and J 3 bases, leaving 9 bases between the germline ends. CDR3 in amino acids: CASTRSDTEAFF. CDR3 nucleotides: TGTGCCAGTACCAGGTCGGACACTGAAGCTTTCTTT.

The chain joins TRBV2 to TRBJ2-5; TRBD2 might be the D (5 bases). The V end was cut by 3 bases, the J end by 5 bases, with 16 bases between. There are 15 residues in the CDR3. Germline values: CDR1 SNHLY, CDR2 FYNNEI. In DNA form, the CDR3 reads TGTGCCAGCAGTGAGCTGGGAGTCAGAGGGGAGACCCAGTACTTC. Translated: CASSELGVRGETQYF.

The chain joins TRBV5-1 to TRBJ1-1; unclear D gene. From germline, CDR1 is SGHRS and CDR2 YFSETQ. The CDR3 length is 11 residues. V was pared by 5 bases and J by 1 base, with 3 bases between. CDR3 sequence (DNA): TGCGCCAGCAGGGAGAACACTGAAGCTTTCTTT. Translation: CASRENTEAFF.

This chain uses TRBV11-2 with TRBJ2-1; possible D gene TRBD2, 6 bases. The CDR3 has 11 residues. The germline V and J ends were trimmed by 3 bases and 10 bases, with 7 bases remaining between them. Per the germline V gene, CDR1 is SGHAT and CDR2 is FQNNGV. The DNA for the CDR3 is TGTGCCAGCAGCTTGGGACTGGAGCAGTTCTTC. This gives the protein CASSLGLEQFF.

The CDR3 region is CASRRTEQETQYF. As DNA, the CDR3 is TGTGCCAGCAGACGGACGGAACAAGAGACCCAGTACTTC. The V call is TRBV6-6, the J call TRBJ2-5; D ambiguous. Trimming removed 6 bases at V and 2 bases at J, with 10 bases between. From germline, CDR1 is MNHNY and CDR2 SVGAGI (reference sequence). The CDR3 contains 13 residues.

The sample holds one count of this clone. The chain has TRBV5-1 and TRBJ1-2, with D tentatively TRBD1 (6 bases). The V gene's germline CDR1 is SGHRS and CDR2 YFSETQ. V lost 0 bases and J 5 bases, leaving 8 bases between the germline ends. This CDR3 spans 13 amino acids. CDR3 in DNA: TGCGCCAGCAGCTTGGAGGGGACATATGGCTACACCTTC. Encoded protein: CASSLEGTYGYTF. The full variable domain, completed using reference TRBV5-1 and TRBJ1-2, is KAGVTQTPRYLIKTRGQQVTLSCSPISGHRSVSWYQQTPGQGLQFLFEYFSETQRNKGNFPGRFSGRQFSNSRSEMNVSTLELGDSALYLCASSLEGTYGYTFGSGTRLTVV.

V and J are TRBV5-1 and TRBJ1-4; TRBD1 might be the D (6 bases). The V gene lost 3 bases and the J gene lost 7 bases, with 16 bases spanning the gap. CDR1 is SGHRS, CDR2 YFSETQ, per germline. The CDR3 runs 15 residues. The CDR3 loop is CASSSQGYPGEKLFF. CDR3 coding DNA: TGCGCCAGCAGCTCCCAGGGGTACCCGGGTGAAAAACTGTTTTTT.

The chain has TRBV19 and TRBJ1-3, with D unclear. Trimming removed 2 bases at V and 1 base at J, with 9 bases between. The CDR3 has 15 amino acids. CDR1 and CDR2 from the germline V gene are LNHDA and SQIVND (reference sequence). CDR3 loop: CASSITDRSGNTIYF. In nucleotides, the CDR3 is TGTGCCAGTAGTATAACCGATAGGTCTGGAAACACCATATATTTT.

The chain joins TRBV27 to TRBJ2-7, with D tentatively TRBD2 (5 bases). Germline loops: CDR1 MNHEY, CDR2 SMNVEV (reference sequence). This CDR3 comprises 13 residues. Trimming pared 3 bases from V and 4 bases from J, leaving 10 bases between. The CDR3 reads CASSFSTNYEQYF. Written as DNA, the CDR3 is TGTGCCAGCAGTTTCTCGACTAATTACGAGCAGTACTTC.

The chain recombines TRBV5-4 with TRBJ1-2; the D gene is possibly TRBD1 (5 bases). With 0 bases removed from V and 7 bases from J, the gap between germline ends came to 19 bases. This CDR3 is built from 16 residues. Per germline, CDR1 SGHNT and CDR2 YYREEE (reference sequence). CDR3 in DNA: TGTGCCAGCAGCTTGGTTCTATCACAGGCCTTCGGTGGCTACACCTTC. Translated: CASSLVLSQAFGGYTF.

The genes are TRBV29-1 and TRBJ2-5, with a tentative D call TRBD1 (6 bases). With 0 bases removed from V and 4 bases from J, the gap between germline ends came to 12 bases. The length of the CDR3 is 14 residues. From germline, CDR1 is SQVTM and CDR2 ANQGSEA. The CDR3 DNA sequence: TGCAGCGTTGAAGAGGTCAGGGGTTTAGAGACCCAGTACTTC. Translating it yields CSVEEVRGLETQYF.

As regards this clone: One junction end does not reproduce the germline sequence, and a read error may be involved. This sequence joins TRBV10-1 and TRBJ1-1; TRBD1 matches at 7 bases. CDR3 length: 16 residues. Germline V gene data show CDR1 as WNHNN and CDR2 as SYGVQD (reference sequence). The CDR3 region is CVSSVDRAGVGTEAFF. The CDR3 coding sequence is TGCGTCAGCAGTGTTGACAGGGCGGGGGTTGGCACTGAAGCTTTCTTT.

The chain couples TRBV6-1 to TRBJ1-1, with D unresolved. Germline loops: CDR1 MNHNS, CDR2 SASEGT. This CDR3 comprises 14 residues. V was trimmed by 7 bases and J by 3 bases, leaving 15 bases between them. The CDR3 region is CASKGRPADTEAFF. For the CDR3, the DNA is TGTGCCAGCAAGGGCAGACCGGCGGACACTGAAGCTTTCTTT.

V usage is TRBV2 and J usage is TRBJ2-5, with 10 bases fitting TRBD1. Germline V lookup: CDR1 SNHLY, CDR2 FYNNEI. With V trimmed by 7 bases and J by 1 base, 6 bases remained unmatched. This CDR3 has 15 residues. The DNA of the CDR3 is TGTGCCAGCATGCGGGACAGGGGACTCCAAGAGACCCAGTACTTC. This gives the protein CASMRDRGLQETQYF.

This rearrangement joins TRBV7-2 to TRBJ1-3, with 7 bases lining up with TRBD1. Germline loops: CDR1 SGHTA, CDR2 FQGNSA. The CDR3 extends over 17 amino acids. Unmatched junction bases numbered 13, after V lost 2 bases and J lost 6 bases. CDR3 sequence reads: CASSLIPGAGGPNTIYF. The DNA for the CDR3 is TGTGCCAGCAGCTTAATCCCGGGAGCAGGGGGTCCAAACACCATATATTTT.

The chain combines TRBV4-1 with TRBJ2-7; tentative D call: TRBD2 (6 bases). Germline V gives CDR1 MGHRA, CDR2 YSYEKL. This CDR3 spans 16 amino acids. V was cut by 0 bases and J by 5 bases, with 17 bases left in between. The CDR3 region has the DNA TGCGCCAGCAGCCAAGAAATCAACCGGGGACTTCACGAGCAGTACTTC. It translates to CASSQEINRGLHEQYF.

This clone appeared a few times. The chain couples TRBV7-7 to TRBJ1-1; 8 positions match TRBD1. In germline, CDR1 is SSHAT, CDR2 FNYEAQ (reference sequence). V shed 5 bases and J 3 bases; nucleotides not matched to a gene: 5. The CDR3 consists of 14 residues. CDR3 nucleotides: TGTGCCAGCAGCCCCGGGACAGGAGACACTGAAGCTTTCTTT. This encodes CASSPGTGDTEAFF.

The chain uses TRBV18 and TRBJ1-2, with 8 bases fitting TRBD1. Germline CDR1 is KGHSH and CDR2 is LQKENI. This CDR3 has 17 residues. V was clipped by 3 bases and J by 1 base; unmatched bases: 10. The CDR3 loop reads CASSPLGQGTRNYGYTF. The CDR3 DNA follows: TGTGCCAGCTCACCCCTCGGACAGGGAACACGTAACTATGGCTACACCTTC. The full variable domain, its missing parts supplied by reference TRBV18 and TRBJ1-2, is NAGVMQNPRHLVRRRGQEARLRCSPMKGHSHVYWYRQLPEEGLKFMVYLQKENIIDESGMPKERFSAEFPKEGPSILRIQQVVRGDSAAYFCASSPLGQGTRNYGYTFGSGTRLTVV.

The chain is built from TRBV4-3 and TRBJ1-6; D unresolved. Per the germline V gene, CDR1 is LGHNA and CDR2 is YSLEER. V was pared by 0 bases and J by 7 bases, with 7 bases between. The CDR3 loop spans 14 amino acids. CDR3 loop: CASSQERWNSPLHF. CDR3 coding DNA: TGCGCCAGCAGCCAAGAGAGGTGGAATTCACCCCTCCACTTT.

The chain joins TRBV9 to TRBJ1-2; 9 positions agree with TRBD1. CDR3 length: 16 amino acids. Trimming at V came to 0 bases and at J to 2 bases, leaving 5 bases not matched to a gene. Germline lookup yields CDR1 SGDLS and CDR2 YYNGEE. The CDR3 coding sequence is TGTGCCAGCAGCGTAGAGGGGGACAGGGAAAACTATGGCTACACCTTC. This gives the protein CASSVEGDRENYGYTF.

In this sample, this clone turned up a few times. The genes are TRBV19 and TRBJ2-3; a possible D gene is TRBD2 (6 bases). V shed 3 bases and J shed 0 bases, with 10 bases lying between them. The CDR3 contains 15 residues. In germline, CDR1 is LNHDA, CDR2 SQIVND (reference sequence). The CDR3 here is CASSMVAVSTDTQYF. CDR3 DNA: TGTGCCAGTAGTATGGTAGCGGTTAGCACAGATACGCAGTATTTT.

Here the CDR3 reads CAWMGPPYEQYF. CDR3 coding DNA: TGTGCCTGGATGGGCCCCCCCTACGAGCAGTACTTC. This chain links TRBV30 with TRBJ2-7; D call uncertain. With 4 bases removed from V and 2 bases from J, the gap between germline ends came to 9 bases. The CDR3 runs 12 residues. Germline V gene sequence: CDR1 GTSNPN, CDR2 SVGIG (reference sequence).

J is TRBJ1-1 and V is TRBV6-5; D is uncertain. CDR1 is MNHEY and CDR2 is SVGAGI in the germline V gene. Trimming removed 2 bases from V and 1 base from J, with 8 bases in between. The CDR3 runs 14 residues. The CDR3: CASSYTDWNTEAFF. CDR3 coding DNA: TGTGCCAGCAGTTACACGGATTGGAACACTGAAGCTTTCTTT.

V and J are TRBV9 and TRBJ2-4; TRBD1 agrees at 8 bases. Germline assignment: CDR1 SGDLS and CDR2 YYNGEE. V shed 3 bases and J 7 bases; nucleotides not matched to a gene: 6. The CDR3 has 14 residues. CDR3 loop: CASSGAGGGNIQYF. CDR3 DNA: TGTGCCAGCAGCGGGGCAGGGGGCGGGAACATTCAGTACTTC. Full variable domain (outside the CDR3, taken from reference TRBV9 and TRBJ2-4): DSGVTQTPKHLITATGQRVTLRCSPRSGDLSVYWYQQSLDQGLQFLIQYYNGEERAKGNILERFSAQQFPDLHSELNLSSLELGDSALYFCASSGAGGGNIQYFGAGTRLSVL.

J is TRBJ2-3 and V is TRBV27; 10 bases fit TRBD1. The V segment lost 5 bases and the J segment 3 bases; nucleotides outside the gene matches: 2. In germline, CDR1 is MNHEY, CDR2 SMNVEV (reference sequence). This CDR3 spans 14 amino acids. This CDR3 is CASSRQGATDTQYF. The CDR3 DNA sequence: TGTGCCAGCAGTAGACAGGGGGCAACAGATACGCAGTATTTT.

The chain combines TRBV19 with TRBJ1-2; D ambiguous. The length of the CDR3 is 13 residues. Trimming took 2 bases from V and 4 from J, leaving 8 bases between them. The V gene's germline CDR1 is LNHDA and CDR2 SQIVND (reference sequence). Here the CDR3 DNA reads TGTGCCAGTAGTATACGGATCAGCTATGGCTACACCTTC. Protein product: CASSIRISYGYTF. Variable domain in full (rest from reference TRBV19 and TRBJ1-2): DGGITQSPKYLFRKEGQNVTLSCEQNLNHDAMYWYRQDPGQGLRLIYYSQIVNDFQKGDIAEGYSVSREKKESFPLTVTSAQKNPTAFYLCASSIRISYGYTFGSGTRLTVV.

The chain combines TRBV7-8 with TRBJ1-2; 12 positions agree with TRBD1. The CDR3 extends over 15 amino acids. With V trimmed by 0 bases and J by 4 bases, 0 bases remained unmatched. The germline CDR1 and CDR2 sequences are SGHVS and FQNEAQ. CDR3 in amino acids: CASSLAGQGAYGYTF. The CDR3 bases are TGTGCCAGCAGCTTAGCGGGACAGGGGGCCTATGGCTACACCTTC.

V and J are TRBV6-1 and TRBJ1-2; D uncertain. The V end was cut by 5 bases, the J end by 5 bases, with 9 bases between. Germline V CDR1 and CDR2: MNHNS, SASEGT. This CDR3 is 12 amino acids long. DNA of the CDR3: TGTGCCAGCAGTAAGTCTGGGTATGGCTACACCTTC. This gives the protein CASSKSGYGYTF.

The rearrangement uses TRBV14 and TRBJ2-1, with D hard to call. V was clipped by 1 base and J by 3 bases, with 10 bases between them. The CDR3 sequence is 15 residues long. Germline lookup yields CDR1 SGHDN and CDR2 FVKESK. In nucleotides, the CDR3 is TGTGCCAGCAGCCAAGGGCGTGCGGTCTACAATGAGCAGTTCTTC. Its protein product is CASSQGRAVYNEQFF.